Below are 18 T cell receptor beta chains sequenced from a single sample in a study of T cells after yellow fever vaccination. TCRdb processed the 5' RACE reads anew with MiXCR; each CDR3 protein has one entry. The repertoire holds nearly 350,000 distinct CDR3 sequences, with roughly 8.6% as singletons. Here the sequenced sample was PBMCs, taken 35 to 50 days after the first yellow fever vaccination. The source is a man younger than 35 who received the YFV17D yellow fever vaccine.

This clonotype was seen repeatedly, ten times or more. The CDR3 region is CASSLDTSTDTQYF. The CDR3 DNA sequence: TGTGCCAGCAGCCTAGATACTAGCACAGATACGCAGTATTTT. This rearrangement joins TRBV12-3 or TRBV12-4 to TRBJ2-3, with D unclear. This CDR3 has 14 residues. The ends were cut back, 6 bases at V and 0 bases at J, with 10 bases in the middle.

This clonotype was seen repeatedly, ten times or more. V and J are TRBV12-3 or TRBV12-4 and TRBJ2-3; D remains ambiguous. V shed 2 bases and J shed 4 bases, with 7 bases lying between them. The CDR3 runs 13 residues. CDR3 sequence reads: CASSLSGSDTQYF. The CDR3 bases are TGTGCCAGCAGTTTATCCGGGTCAGATACGCAGTATTTT.

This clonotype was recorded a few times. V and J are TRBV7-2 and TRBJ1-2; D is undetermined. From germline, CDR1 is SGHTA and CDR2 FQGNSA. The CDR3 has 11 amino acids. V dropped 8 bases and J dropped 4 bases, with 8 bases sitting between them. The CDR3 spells CASGGVYGYTF. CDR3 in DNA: TGTGCCAGCGGCGGCGTCTATGGCTACACCTTC.

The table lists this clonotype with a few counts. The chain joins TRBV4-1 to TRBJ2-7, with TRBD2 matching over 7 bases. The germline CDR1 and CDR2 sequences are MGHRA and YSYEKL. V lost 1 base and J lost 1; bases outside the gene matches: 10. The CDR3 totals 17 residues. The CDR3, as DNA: TGCGCCAGCAGCCAAGGGGGTCAGCGGGGACGTTCCTACGAGCAGTACTTC. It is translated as CASSQGGQRGRSYEQYF.

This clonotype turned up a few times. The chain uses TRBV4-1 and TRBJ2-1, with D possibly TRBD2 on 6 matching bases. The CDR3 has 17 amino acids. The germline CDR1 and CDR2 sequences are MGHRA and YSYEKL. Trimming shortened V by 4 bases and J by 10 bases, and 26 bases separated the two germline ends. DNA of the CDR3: TGCGCCAGCAGCCTGACGACAGAGCCCACGTCGGGAGTGGAGCAGTTCTTC. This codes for CASSLTTEPTSGVEQFF.

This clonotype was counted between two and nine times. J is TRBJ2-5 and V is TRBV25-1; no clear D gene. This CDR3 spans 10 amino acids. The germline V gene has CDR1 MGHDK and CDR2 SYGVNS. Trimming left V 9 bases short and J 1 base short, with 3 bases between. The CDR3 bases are TGTGCCAGAGGCCAAGAGACCCAGTACTTC. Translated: CARGQETQYF.

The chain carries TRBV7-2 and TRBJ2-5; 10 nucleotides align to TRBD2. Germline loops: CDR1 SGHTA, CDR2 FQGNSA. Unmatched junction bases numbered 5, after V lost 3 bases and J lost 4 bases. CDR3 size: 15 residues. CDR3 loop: CASSLQRGGLETQYF. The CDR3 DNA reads TGTGCCAGCAGCTTGCAGCGGGGGGGCCTAGAGACCCAGTACTTC.

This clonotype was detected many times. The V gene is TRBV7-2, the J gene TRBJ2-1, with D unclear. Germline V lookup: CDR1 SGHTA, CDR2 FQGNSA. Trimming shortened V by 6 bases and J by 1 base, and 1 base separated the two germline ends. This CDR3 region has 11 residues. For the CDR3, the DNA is TGTGCCAGCAGGTCCTACAATGAGCAGTTCTTC. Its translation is CASRSYNEQFF.

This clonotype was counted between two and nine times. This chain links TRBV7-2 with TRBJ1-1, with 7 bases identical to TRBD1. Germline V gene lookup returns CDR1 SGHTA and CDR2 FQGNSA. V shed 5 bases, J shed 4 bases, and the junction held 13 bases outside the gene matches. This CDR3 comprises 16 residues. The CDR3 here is CASSPLTGSLGTEAFF. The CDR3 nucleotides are TGTGCCAGCAGCCCGTTGACAGGGAGTTTGGGCACTGAAGCTTTCTTT. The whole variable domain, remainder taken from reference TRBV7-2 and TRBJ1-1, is GAGVSQSPSNKVTEKGKDVELRCDPISGHTALYWYRQSLGQGLEFLIYFQGNSAPDKSGLPSDRFSAERTGGSVSTLTIQRTQQEDSAVYLCASSPLTGSLGTEAFFGQGTRLTVV.

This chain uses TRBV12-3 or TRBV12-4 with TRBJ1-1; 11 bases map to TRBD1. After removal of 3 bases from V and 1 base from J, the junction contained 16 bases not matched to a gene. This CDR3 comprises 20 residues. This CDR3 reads CASSFILNLDRGLKNTEAFF. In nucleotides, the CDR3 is TGTGCCAGCAGTTTTATCCTTAACCTGGACAGGGGGCTTAAGAACACTGAAGCTTTCTTT.

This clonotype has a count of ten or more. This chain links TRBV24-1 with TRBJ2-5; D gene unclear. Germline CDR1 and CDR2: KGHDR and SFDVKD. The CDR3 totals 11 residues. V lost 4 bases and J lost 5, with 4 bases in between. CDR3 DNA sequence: TGTGCCACCAGTGAGACGGAGACCCAGTACTTC. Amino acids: CATSETETQYF.

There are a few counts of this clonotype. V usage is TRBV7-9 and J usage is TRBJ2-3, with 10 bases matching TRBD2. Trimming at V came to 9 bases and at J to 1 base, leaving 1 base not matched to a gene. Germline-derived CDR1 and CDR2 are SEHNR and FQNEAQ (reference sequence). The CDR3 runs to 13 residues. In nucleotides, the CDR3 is TGTGCCAGGGGGACTAGCGGCACAGATACGCAGTATTTT. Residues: CARGTSGTDTQYF.

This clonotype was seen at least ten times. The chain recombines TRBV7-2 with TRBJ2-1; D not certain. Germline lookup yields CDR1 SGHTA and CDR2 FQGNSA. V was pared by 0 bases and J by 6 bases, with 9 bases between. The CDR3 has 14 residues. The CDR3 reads CASSLANGLNEQFF. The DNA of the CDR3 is TGTGCCAGCAGCTTAGCGAACGGCCTCAATGAGCAGTTCTTC. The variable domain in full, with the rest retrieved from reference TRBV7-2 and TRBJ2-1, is GAGVSQSPSNKVTEKGKDVELRCDPISGHTALYWYRQSLGQGLEFLIYFQGNSAPDKSGLPSDRFSAERTGGSVSTLTIQRTQQEDSAVYLCASSLANGLNEQFFGPGTRLTVL.

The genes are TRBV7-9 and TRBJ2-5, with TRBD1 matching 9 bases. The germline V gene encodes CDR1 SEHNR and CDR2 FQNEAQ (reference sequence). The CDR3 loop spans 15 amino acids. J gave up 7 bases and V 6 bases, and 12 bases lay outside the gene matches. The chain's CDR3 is CASSFPGQGRATQYF. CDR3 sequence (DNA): TGTGCCAGCAGTTTTCCGGGACAGGGACGTGCGACCCAGTACTTC.

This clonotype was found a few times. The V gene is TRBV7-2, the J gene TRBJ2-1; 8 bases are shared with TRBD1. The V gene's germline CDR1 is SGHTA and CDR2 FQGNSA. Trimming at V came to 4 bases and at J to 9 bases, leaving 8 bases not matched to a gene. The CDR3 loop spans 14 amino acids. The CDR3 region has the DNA TGTGCCAGCAGCTCGGGCAGGGGGCCGGGTGAGCAGTTCTTC. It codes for CASSSGRGPGEQFF.

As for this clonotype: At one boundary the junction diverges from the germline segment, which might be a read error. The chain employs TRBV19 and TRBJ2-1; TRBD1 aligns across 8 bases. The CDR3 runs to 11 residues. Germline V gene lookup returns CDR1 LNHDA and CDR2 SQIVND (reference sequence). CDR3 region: CASRDRDRLYF. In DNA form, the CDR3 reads TGTGCCAGTAGGGACCGGGACAGGTTATACTTC.

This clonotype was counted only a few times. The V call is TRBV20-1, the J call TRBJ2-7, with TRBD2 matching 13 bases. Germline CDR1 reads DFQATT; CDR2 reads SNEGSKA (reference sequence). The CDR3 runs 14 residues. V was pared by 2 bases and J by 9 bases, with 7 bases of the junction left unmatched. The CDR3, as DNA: TGCAGTGCTAGACATGGGACTAGCGGGGTAGGGCAGTACTTC. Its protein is CSARHGTSGVGQYF.

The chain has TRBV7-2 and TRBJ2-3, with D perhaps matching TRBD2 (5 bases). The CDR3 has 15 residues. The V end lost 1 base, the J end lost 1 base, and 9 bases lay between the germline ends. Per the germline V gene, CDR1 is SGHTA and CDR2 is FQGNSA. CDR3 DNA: TGTGCCAGCAGCTTAGGCATCGGGGGCACAGATACGCAGTATTTT. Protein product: CASSLGIGGTDTQYF.